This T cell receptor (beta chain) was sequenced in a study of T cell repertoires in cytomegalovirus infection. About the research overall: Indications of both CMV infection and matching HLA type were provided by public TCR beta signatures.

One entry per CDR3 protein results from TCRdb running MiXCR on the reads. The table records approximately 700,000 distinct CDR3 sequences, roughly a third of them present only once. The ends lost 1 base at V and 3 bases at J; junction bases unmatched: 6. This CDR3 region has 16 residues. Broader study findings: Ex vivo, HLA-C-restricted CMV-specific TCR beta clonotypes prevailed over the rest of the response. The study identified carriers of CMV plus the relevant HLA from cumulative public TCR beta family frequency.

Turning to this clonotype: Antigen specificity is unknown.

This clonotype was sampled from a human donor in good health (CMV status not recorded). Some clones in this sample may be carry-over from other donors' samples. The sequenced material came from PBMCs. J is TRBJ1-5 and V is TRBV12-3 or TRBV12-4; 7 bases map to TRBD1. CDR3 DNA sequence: TGTGCCAGCAGTTTAGACCCGGACAGGATCAATCAGCCCCAGCATTTT. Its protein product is CASSLDPDRINQPQHF.